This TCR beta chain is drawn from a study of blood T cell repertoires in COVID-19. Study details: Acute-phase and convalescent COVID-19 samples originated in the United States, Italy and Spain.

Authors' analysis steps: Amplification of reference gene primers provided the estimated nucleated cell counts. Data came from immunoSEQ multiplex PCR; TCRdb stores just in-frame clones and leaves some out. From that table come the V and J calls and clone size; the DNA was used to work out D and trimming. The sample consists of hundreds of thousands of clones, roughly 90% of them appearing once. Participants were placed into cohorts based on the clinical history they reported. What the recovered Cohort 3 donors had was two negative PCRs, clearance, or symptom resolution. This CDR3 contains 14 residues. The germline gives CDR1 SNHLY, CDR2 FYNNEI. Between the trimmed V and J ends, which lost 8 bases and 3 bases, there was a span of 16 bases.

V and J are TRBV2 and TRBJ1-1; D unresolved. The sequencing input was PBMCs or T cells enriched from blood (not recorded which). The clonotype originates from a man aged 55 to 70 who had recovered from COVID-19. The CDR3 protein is CASPGSRFDTEAFF. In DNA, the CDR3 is TGTGCCAGCCCCGGCTCGAGGTTCGACACTGAAGCTTTCTTT.